In its sample, the clone carrying this TCR beta chain was seen a few times. Its antigen is unidentified. The data originate from a study of identifying expanded T cells in peripheral blood. The study, taken as a whole, reports: Differentially abundant clones: 0.95 to 1.5 between replicates, around 16 at around 14 days, 18 to 20 at four.

The data were produced by immunoSEQ multiplex PCR, yet TCRdb's version contains in-frame clones alone and is incomplete. The sample lists over 85,000 clones; roughly 88% were seen once. The sequencing sample was made of blood. The receptor was derived from a person aged 18 to 75 in good health.

CDR3 in amino acids: CASSLSSGSFGYTF. In nucleotides, the CDR3 is TGCGCCAGCAGCCTCAGTAGTGGCTCTTTTGGCTACACCTTC. The V and J genes are TRBV5-1 and TRBJ1-2; D unresolved. With 4 bases removed from V and 7 bases from J, the gap between germline ends came to 17 bases. The V gene's germline CDR1 is SGHRS and CDR2 YFSETQ. The CDR3 covers 14 residues.